The clone carrying this T cell receptor (beta chain) was observed at least ten times. The investigators amplified TCR beta CDR3 regions from RNA transcripts. Using the HTBI primer set, a first-round RT-PCR was run on the TCR CDR3. TCRdb passed the multiplex PCR reads through MiXCR, listing each CDR3 protein once. Among about 720,000 distinct CDR3 sequences listed, around 15% were seen once. V dropped 2 bases and J dropped 6 bases, with 23 bases sitting between them. The CDR3 runs 16 residues. Germline-derived CDR1 and CDR2 are DFQATT and SNEGSKA (reference sequence). This specimen belongs to a study of T cells in Graves' hyperthyroidism and ophthalmopathy. PBMCs stemmed from approximately 10 ml fresh peripheral blood.

The clonotype comes from a man between 18 and 35 years old with Graves' hyperthyroidism. The V gene is TRBV20-1, the J gene TRBJ2-7; D might be TRBD2 (6 bases). Source material: blood. CDR3 amino acids: CSARSASVGDLGEQYF. DNA for the CDR3: TGCAGTGCTAGATCTGCTAGCGTCGGAGATCTGGGCGAGCAGTACTTC.